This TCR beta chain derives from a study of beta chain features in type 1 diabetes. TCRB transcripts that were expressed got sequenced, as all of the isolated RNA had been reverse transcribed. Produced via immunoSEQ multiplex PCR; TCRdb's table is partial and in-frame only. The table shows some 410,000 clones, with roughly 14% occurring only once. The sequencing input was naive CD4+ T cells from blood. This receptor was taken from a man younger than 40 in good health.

The CDR3 here is CASSESREQYF. CDR3 DNA sequence: TGTGCCAGCAGCGAATCCCGGGAGCAGTACTTC. V gene TRBV7-9 combines with J gene TRBJ2-7; D unclear. This CDR3 comprises 11 residues. In germline, CDR1 is SEHNR, CDR2 FQNEAQ (reference sequence). Between the trimmed V and J ends, which lost 5 bases and 7 bases, there was a span of 9 bases.